The clone carrying this T cell receptor beta chain was observed at least ten times. Its specificity is not known. Profiled with immunoSEQ multiplex PCR; TCRdb holds only in-frame clones, not every one. This sample has some 43,000 clones, each found more than once. The data derive from a study of T cells after posttransplantation cyclophosphamide. Study-level findings and limits: Later post-transplant blood repertoires were often dominated by donor CD8+ memory clones. Recipient CMV seropositivity and CMV reactivation strongly tracked TRB clonality.

The CDR3 runs 16 residues. V trimming: 10 bases; J trimming: 4 bases; junction bases outside the gene matches: 12. Looked up from germline, CDR1 is MDHEN and CDR2 is SYDVKM. The gene calls are TRBV28 and TRBJ2-1; 11 bases map to TRBD2. What was sequenced was PBMCs. The receptor was isolated from a man in his forties or fifties in good health, CMV-negative, and a related stem cell transplant donor. For the CDR3, the DNA is TGTGCCACGGGTCGGCTAGCGGGAGGTCCTTACAATGAGCAGTTCTTC. This translates into CATGRLAGGPYNEQFF.